This TCR beta chain was sequenced in a study of identical twins. Each CDR3 protein gets one entry after TCRdb re-called the 5' RACE reads with MiXCR. The sample lists fewer than 250,000 distinct CDR3 sequences, 6% to 8.5% occurring once. V shed 1 base and J 5 bases; nucleotides not matched to a gene: 3. Per germline, CDR1 LGHDT and CDR2 YNNKEL (reference sequence). The CDR3 sequence is 14 residues long. This same sample was also taken into another study, of yellow fever vaccine responses in identical twins.

Material: CD8+ T cells sorted from blood. This clonotype was sampled from a woman younger than 35 in good health. The rearrangement joins TRBV3-1 to TRBJ2-5; 8 positions match TRBD2. CDR3 DNA: TGTGCCAGCAGCCAAGCGGGACTAGTGGAGACCCAGTACTTC. Its protein is CASSQAGLVETQYF.